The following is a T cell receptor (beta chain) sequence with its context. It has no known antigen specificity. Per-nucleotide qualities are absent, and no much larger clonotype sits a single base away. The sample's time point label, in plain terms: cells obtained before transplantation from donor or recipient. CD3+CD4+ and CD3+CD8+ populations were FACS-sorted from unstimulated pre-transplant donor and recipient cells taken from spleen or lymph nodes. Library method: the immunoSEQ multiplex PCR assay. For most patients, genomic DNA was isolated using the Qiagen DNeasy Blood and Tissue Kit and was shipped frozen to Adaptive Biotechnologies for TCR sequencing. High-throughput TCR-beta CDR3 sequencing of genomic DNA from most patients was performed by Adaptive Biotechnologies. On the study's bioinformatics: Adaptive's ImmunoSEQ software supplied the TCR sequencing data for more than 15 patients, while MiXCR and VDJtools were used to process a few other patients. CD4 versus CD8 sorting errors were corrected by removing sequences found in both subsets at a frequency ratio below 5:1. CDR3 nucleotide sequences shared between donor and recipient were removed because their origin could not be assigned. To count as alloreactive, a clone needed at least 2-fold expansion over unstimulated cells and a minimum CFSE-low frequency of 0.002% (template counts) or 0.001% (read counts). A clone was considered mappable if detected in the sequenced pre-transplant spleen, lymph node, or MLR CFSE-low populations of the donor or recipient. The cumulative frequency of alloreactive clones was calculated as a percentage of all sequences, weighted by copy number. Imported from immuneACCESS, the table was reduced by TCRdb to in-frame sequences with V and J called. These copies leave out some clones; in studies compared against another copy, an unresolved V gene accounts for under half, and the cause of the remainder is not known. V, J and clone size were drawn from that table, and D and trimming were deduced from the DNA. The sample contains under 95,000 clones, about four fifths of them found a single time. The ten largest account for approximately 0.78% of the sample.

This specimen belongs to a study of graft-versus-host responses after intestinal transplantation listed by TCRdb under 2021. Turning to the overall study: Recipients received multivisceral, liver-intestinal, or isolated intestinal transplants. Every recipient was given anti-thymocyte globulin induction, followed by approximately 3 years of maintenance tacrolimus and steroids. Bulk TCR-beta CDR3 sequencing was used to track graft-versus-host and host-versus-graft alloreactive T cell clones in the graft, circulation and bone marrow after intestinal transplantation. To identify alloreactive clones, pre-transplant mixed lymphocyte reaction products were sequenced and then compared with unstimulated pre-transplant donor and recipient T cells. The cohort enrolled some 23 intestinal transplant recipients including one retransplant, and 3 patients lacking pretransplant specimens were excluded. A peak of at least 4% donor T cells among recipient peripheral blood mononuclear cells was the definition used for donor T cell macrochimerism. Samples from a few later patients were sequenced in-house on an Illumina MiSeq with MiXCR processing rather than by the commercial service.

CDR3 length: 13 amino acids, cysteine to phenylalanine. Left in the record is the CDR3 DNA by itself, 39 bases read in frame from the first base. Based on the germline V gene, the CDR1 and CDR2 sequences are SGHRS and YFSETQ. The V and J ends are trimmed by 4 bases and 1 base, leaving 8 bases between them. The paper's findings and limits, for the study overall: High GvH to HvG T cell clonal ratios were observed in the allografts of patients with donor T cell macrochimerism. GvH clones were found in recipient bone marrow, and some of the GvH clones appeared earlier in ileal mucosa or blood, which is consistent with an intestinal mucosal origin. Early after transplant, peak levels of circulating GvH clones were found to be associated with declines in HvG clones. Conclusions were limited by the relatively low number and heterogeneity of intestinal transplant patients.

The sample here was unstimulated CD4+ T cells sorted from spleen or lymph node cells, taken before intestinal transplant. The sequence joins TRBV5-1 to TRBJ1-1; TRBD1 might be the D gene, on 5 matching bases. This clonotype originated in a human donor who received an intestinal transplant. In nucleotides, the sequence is TGCGCCAGCAGCCCTACAGGGAACACTGAAGCTTTCTTT. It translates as CASSPTGNTEAFF. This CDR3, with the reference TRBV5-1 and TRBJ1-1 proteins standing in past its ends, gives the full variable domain KAGVTQTPRYLIKTRGQQVTLSCSPISGHRSVSWYQQTPGQGLQFLFEYFSETQRNKGNFPGRFSGRQFSNSRSEMNVSTLELGDSALYLCASSPTGNTEAFFGQGTRLTVV.